The entry below describes one TCR beta chain. This sample is part of a study of blood T cell repertoires in COVID-19. The CDR3 sequence is 15 residues long. Germline CDR1 reads SGHDT; CDR2 reads YYEEEE. The ends were cut back, 4 bases at V and 5 bases at J, with 16 bases in the middle. Assay: immunoSEQ multiplex PCR; the TCRdb copy retains only in-frame clones and omits some. The sample includes about 180,000 clones, more than 70% of them seen just once. The origin of this receptor is a man younger than 30 with active or convalescent COVID-19. V usage is TRBV5-6 and J usage is TRBJ1-5; D perhaps matches TRBD1 (5 bases). Material: peripheral blood. The CDR3 protein is CASSLLGGGDQPQHF. The CDR3 region has the DNA TGTGCCAGCAGCCTCCTGGGGGGAGGGGATCAGCCCCAGCATTTT.